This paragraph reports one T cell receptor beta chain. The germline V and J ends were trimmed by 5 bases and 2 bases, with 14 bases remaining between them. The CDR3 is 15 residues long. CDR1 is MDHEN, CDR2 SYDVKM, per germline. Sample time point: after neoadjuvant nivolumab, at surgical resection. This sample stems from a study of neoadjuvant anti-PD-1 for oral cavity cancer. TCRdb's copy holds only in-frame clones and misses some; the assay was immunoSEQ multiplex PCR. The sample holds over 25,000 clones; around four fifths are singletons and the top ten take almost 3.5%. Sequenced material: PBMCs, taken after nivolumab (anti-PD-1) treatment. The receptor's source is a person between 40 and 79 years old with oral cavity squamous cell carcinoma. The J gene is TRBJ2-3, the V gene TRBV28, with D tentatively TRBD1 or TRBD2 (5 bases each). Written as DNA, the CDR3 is TGTGCCAGCAGTCTCCAGGGAGTTTTCACAGATACGCAGTATTTT. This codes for CASSLQGVFTDTQYF.